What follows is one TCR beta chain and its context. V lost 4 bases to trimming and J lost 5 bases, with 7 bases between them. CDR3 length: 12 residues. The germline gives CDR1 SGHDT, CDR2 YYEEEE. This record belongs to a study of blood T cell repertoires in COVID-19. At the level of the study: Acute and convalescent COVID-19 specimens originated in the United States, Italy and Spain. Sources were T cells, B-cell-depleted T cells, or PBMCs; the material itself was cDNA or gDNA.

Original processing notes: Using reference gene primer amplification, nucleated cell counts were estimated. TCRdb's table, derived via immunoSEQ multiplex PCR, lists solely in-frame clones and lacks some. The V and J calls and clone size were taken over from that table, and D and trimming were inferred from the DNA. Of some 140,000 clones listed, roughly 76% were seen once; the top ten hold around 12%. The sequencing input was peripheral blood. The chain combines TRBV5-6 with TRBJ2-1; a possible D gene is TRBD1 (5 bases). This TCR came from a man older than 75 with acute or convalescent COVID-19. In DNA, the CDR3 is TGTGCCAGCAGCATGACAGACAATGAGCAGTTCTTC. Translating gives CASSMTDNEQFF.